This record covers a single T cell receptor beta chain. Its antigen is not known. CDR3 regions were amplified by Arm-PCR using iRepertoire HTBI primers to build TCR beta libraries. TCRdb reanalysed the multiplex PCR reads using MiXCR and keeps one entry per CDR3 protein. The sample lists roughly 700,000 distinct CDR3 sequences; about 32% were seen once. This sample was taken from a study of regulatory T cells in long-lasting Graves disease. Time point defined: persistent/refractory GD, antithyroid drugs over 5 years with positive TRAb. RNA from PBMCs was the source of the TCR library. Patients of an endocrinology department in Xi'an, China, were included. Approximately 9-milliliter peripheral blood samples went into EDTA tubes. General study findings and limits: Patients whose Graves' disease persisted exhibited lower TCR diversity than those newly diagnosed.

This clonotype was obtained from a female donor with Graves disease. Sample: peripheral blood mononuclear cells (PBMCs), taken when the disease was refractory, from a patient treated with antithyroid drugs.

The CDR3 spells CSARDPGQETQYF. The CDR3 DNA is TGCAGTGCTAGAGATCCCGGTCAAGAGACCCAGTACTTC. The chain joins TRBV20-1 to TRBJ2-5; D ambiguous. Germline V CDR1 and CDR2: DFQATT, SNEGSKA (reference sequence). Trimming removed 0 bases at V and 2 bases at J, with 7 bases between. The CDR3 runs 13 residues.